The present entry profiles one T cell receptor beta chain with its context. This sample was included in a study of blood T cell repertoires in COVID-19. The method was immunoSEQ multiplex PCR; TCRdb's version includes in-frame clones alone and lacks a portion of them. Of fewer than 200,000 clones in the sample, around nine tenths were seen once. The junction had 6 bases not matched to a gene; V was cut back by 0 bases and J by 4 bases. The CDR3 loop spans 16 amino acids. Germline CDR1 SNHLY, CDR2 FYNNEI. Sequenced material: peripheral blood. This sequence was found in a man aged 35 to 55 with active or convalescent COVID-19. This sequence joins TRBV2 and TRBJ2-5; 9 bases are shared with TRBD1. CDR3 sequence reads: CASSEAIQGARETQYF. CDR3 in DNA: TGTGCCAGCAGTGAAGCGATACAGGGGGCGCGAGAGACCCAGTACTTC.